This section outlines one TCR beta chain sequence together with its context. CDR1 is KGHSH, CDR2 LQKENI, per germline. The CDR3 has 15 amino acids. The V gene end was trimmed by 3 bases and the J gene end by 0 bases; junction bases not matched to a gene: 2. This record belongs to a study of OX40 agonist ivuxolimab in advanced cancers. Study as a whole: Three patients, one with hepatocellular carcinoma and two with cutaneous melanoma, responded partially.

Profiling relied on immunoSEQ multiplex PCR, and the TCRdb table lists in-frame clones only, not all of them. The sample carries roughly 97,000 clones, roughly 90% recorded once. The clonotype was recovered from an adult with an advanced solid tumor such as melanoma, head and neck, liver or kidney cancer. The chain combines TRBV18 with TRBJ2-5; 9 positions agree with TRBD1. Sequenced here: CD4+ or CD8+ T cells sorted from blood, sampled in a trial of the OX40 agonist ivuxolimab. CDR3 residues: CASSPGTGHQETQYF. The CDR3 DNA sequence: TGTGCCAGCTCACCCGGGACAGGGCACCAAGAGACCCAGTACTTC.